Listed below are T cell receptor beta chains from one sample, sequenced in a study of CD8+CD57+ T cells in acquired aplastic anemia. MiXCR, run by TCRdb on the reads, gives a single entry per CDR3 protein. The sample lists 35,000 to 40,000 distinct CDR3 sequences, more than 75% occurring once. The source material was sorted CD4+, CD8+, or CD8+CD57+ T cells (not recorded which) from PBMCs. The receptors originated from a human donor in good health, serving as a control. Each CDR3 is given with its conserved first and last residue. A D gene is named only where the DNA matches it firmly. Only part of the rows carry a size: once, few, many, or a class if the clone is expanded.

d_call j_call v_call clone_size cdr3_aa cdr3_nt
TRBD1 TRBJ2-7 TRBV10-3 - CASITVKDRGSYEQYF TGTGCCAGCATAACAGTCAAAGACAGGGGCTCCTACGAGCAGTACTTC
TRBD1 TRBJ1-5 TRBV7-8 once CASSLGGFVDRGHQPQHF TGTGCCAGCAGCTTAGGGGGATTTGTGGACAGGGGACATCAGCCCCAGCATTTT
- TRBJ1-1 TRBV15 - CATSRGVAANTEAFF TGTGCCACCAGCAGAGGGGTGGCGGCGAACACTGAAGCTTTCTTT
TRBD1 TRBJ1-1 TRBV11-2 - CASSQWTGNTEAFF TGTGCCAGCAGCCAGTGGACAGGGAACACTGAAGCTTTCTTT
- TRBJ2-5 TRBV30 - CAWSVNQETQYF TGTGCCTGGAGTGTAAACCAAGAGACCCAGTACTTC
TRBD1 TRBJ1-6 TRBV19 - CASRRQGTNSPLHF TGTGCCAGTCGCCGACAGGGTACGAATTCACCCCTCCACTTT
TRBD1 TRBJ2-7 TRBV15 - CATSREADRVEGQYF TGTGCCACCAGCAGAGAGGCGGACAGGGTGGAGGGGCAGTACTTC
- TRBJ2-5 TRBV9 - CASSVGSQKGETQYF TGTGCCAGCAGCGTAGGCAGCCAGAAGGGGGAGACCCAGTACTTC
- TRBJ1-2 TRBV29-1 - CSVGVNDGVAANYGYTF TGCAGCGTTGGAGTCAACGATGGGGTCGCTGCTAACTATGGCTACACCTTC
- TRBJ2-7 TRBV20-1 - CSAGGTPEQYF TGCAGTGCTGGTGGGACGCCCGAGCAGTACTTC
TRBD1 TRBJ1-5 TRBV10-3 - CAISADRVNQPQHF TGTGCCATCAGTGCCGACAGGGTCAATCAGCCCCAGCATTTT
TRBD1 TRBJ2-2 TRBV29-1 - CSALRTGAPGELFF TGCAGCGCCCTCCGGACAGGGGCCCCCGGGGAGCTGTTTTTT
- TRBJ2-4 TRBV7-4 - CASSLTLGLAKNIQYF TGTGCCAGCAGCCTTACACTGGGGCTAGCCAAAAACATTCAGTACTTC
TRBD2 TRBJ2-5 TRBV5-1 - CASSLGRALETQYF TGCGCCAGCAGCTTAGGGAGGGCCTTAGAGACCCAGTACTTC
- TRBJ2-7 TRBV20-1 - CSARRDFSSYEQYF TGCAGTGCTAGGAGGGACTTTAGTTCCTACGAGCAGTACTTC
- TRBJ1-2 TRBV2 - CASSPSTVYGYTF TGTGCCAGCAGCCCTTCTACGGTCTATGGCTACACCTTC
TRBD1 TRBJ1-2 TRBV2 - CASSPGQGYGYTF TGTGCCAGCAGTCCGGGACAGGGTTACGGCTACACCTTC
TRBD2 TRBJ2-7 TRBV29-1 - CSGRGGYEQYF TGCAGCGGACGGGGGGGGTACGAGCAGTACTTC
- TRBJ1-5 TRBV12-3/TRBV12-4 - CASSWKTEQPQHF TGTGCCAGCAGTTGGAAGACAGAGCAGCCCCAGCATTTT
TRBD1 TRBJ1-6 TRBV2 - CASSEGTGTNSPLHF TGTGCCAGCAGTGAAGGGACAGGGACGAATTCACCCCTCCACTTT
TRBD1 TRBJ1-6 TRBV19 - CASSRTGGYYSPLHF TGTGCCAGTAGTAGGACAGGGGGCTATTATTCACCCCTCCACTTT
- TRBJ1-1 TRBV20-1 - CSAHGQSLNTEAFF TGCAGTGCTCACGGACAGTCATTGAACACTGAAGCTTTCTTT
- TRBJ1-5 TRBV19 - CASSGSGASQPQHF TGTGCCAGTAGTGGATCAGGGGCGAGTCAGCCCCAGCATTTT
TRBD1 TRBJ2-2 TRBV29-1 - CSVETGQGHTGELFF TGCAGCGTTGAAACGGGACAGGGGCACACCGGGGAGCTGTTTTTT
- TRBJ2-7 TRBV15 - CATSTWDTPYEQYF TGTGCCACCAGCACCTGGGACACCCCCTACGAGCAGTACTTC
TRBD1 TRBJ2-2 TRBV7-3 once CASRQGVTGELFF TGTGCCAGCAGACAGGGGGTCACCGGGGAGCTGTTTTTT
TRBD2 TRBJ2-7 TRBV6-6 - CASRGGNEQYF TGTGCCAGCCGGGGGGGCAACGAGCAGTACTTC
TRBD1 TRBJ2-5 TRBV5-6 - CASSLRQGYVTQYF TGTGCCAGCAGCTTGCGACAGGGCTACGTGACCCAGTACTTC
- TRBJ2-7 TRBV4-1 - CASSRLLGRLYEQYF TGCGCCAGCAGCCGATTACTAGGCAGGCTTTACGAGCAGTACTTC
- TRBJ2-5 TRBV19 - CASSSGQPSGTQYF TGTGCCAGTAGTTCCGGGCAACCCTCAGGGACCCAGTACTTC
TRBD1 TRBJ2-1 TRBV29-1 - CSGTGTGRRHEQFF TGCAGCGGTACCGGGACAGGGAGACGGCATGAGCAGTTCTTC
TRBD1 TRBJ2-7 TRBV29-1 - CSVAGTGGPPEQYF TGCAGCGTGGCCGGGACAGGGGGACCCCCCGAGCAGTACTTC
- TRBJ1-2 TRBV24-1 once CATSDLRDPSKGYTF TGTGCCACCAGTGATTTGCGGGACCCCTCCAAGGGCTACACCTTC
- TRBJ1-5 TRBV4-3 once CASSQDLVTDSNQPQHF TGCGCCAGCAGCCAAGATCTTGTGACGGATAGCAATCAGCCCCAGCATTTT
- TRBJ2-7 TRBV15 - CATSRDLQQGNEQYF TGTGCCACCAGCAGAGATCTCCAACAGGGTAACGAGCAGTACTTC
- TRBJ2-2 TRBV7-2 once CASSLVVGPGELFF TGTGCCAGCAGCTTAGTGGTAGGACCCGGGGAGCTGTTTTTT
- TRBJ2-7 TRBV10-2 - CASSDGGIYEQYF TGCGCCAGCAGTGACGGAGGAATCTACGAGCAGTACTTC
- TRBJ1-2 TRBV19 few CASTLVPRGGYTF TGTGCCAGTACCCTTGTACCGCGCGGAGGCTACACCTTC
TRBD1 TRBJ1-3 TRBV9 medium-sized CASSPSGGTGYSGNTIYF TGTGCCAGCAGCCCTAGTGGGGGGACAGGCTACTCTGGAAACACCATATATTTT
TRBD2 TRBJ2-1 TRBV5-4 many CATSGSSGGYNEQFF TGTGCCACCTCGGGCTCTAGCGGGGGGTACAATGAGCAGTTCTTC
- TRBJ1-2 TRBV19 - CASSIVASGGYGYTF TGTGCCAGTAGTATAGTGGCCTCTGGGGGCTATGGCTACACCTTC
- TRBJ2-2 TRBV11-2 many CASSMDSYTGELFF TGTGCCAGCAGCATGGACAGCTACACCGGGGAGCTGTTTTTT
TRBD1 TRBJ2-1 TRBV29-1 - CSGTGTALDEQFF TGCAGCGGAACCGGGACAGCTCTGGATGAGCAGTTCTTC
TRBD2 TRBJ2-1 TRBV20-1 - CSARDLAGVDEQFF TGCAGTGCTAGAGATCTGGCGGGGGTGGATGAGCAGTTCTTC
- TRBJ2-7 TRBV6-4 few CASSAPIRGSYEQYF TGTGCCAGCAGTGCCCCGATCCGGGGATCCTACGAGCAGTACTTC
TRBD1 TRBJ1-2 TRBV24-1 few CATSDAQGSHDYGYTF TGTGCCACCAGTGATGCACAGGGGTCCCACGACTATGGCTACACCTTC
- TRBJ1-4 TRBV29-1 - CSVDAGGTNERLFF TGCAGCGTTGACGCGGGGGGAACTAATGAAAGACTGTTTTTT
TRBD1 TRBJ1-4 TRBV29-1 few CSVWTGGGEKLFF TGCAGCGTTTGGACAGGGGGAGGTGAAAAACTGTTTTTT
TRBD1 TRBJ1-6 TRBV6-1 once CASRSGQGNNSPLHF TGTGCCAGCAGATCGGGACAGGGTAATAATTCACCCCTCCACTTT
- TRBJ2-2 TRBV29-1 medium-sized CSVEKETISNTGELFF TGCAGCGTTGAAAAGGAGACAATCAGTAACACCGGGGAGCTGTTTTTT
- TRBJ1-5 TRBV25-1 - CASSVATANQPQHF TGCGCCAGCAGTGTGGCCACAGCCAATCAGCCCCAGCATTTT
TRBD2 TRBJ2-7 TRBV10-3 - CAISESGGGYEQYF TGTGCCATCAGTGAGTCTGGCGGGGGCTACGAGCAGTACTTC
TRBD1 TRBJ1-2 TRBV19 - CASSYDRERGYTF TGTGCCAGTAGTTACGACAGGGAGCGTGGCTACACCTTC
- TRBJ2-7 TRBV20-1 - CSAVEASGEQYF TGCAGTGCTGTGGAGGCCTCTGGAGAGCAGTACTTC